The rows below give T cell receptor beta chains drawn from one sample of a study of blood T cell repertoires in COVID-19. Profiled with immunoSEQ multiplex PCR; TCRdb holds only in-frame clones, not every one. The sample lists over 100,000 clones; about 85% were seen once. Sequenced sample: peripheral blood. The receptor source for this set is a man aged 40-49 years with acute or convalescent COVID-19. Both conserved end residues are part of each CDR3.

v_gene: TRBV6-6; j_gene: TRBJ2-1; CDR3aa: CASSYSKAGGPNEQFF
v_gene: TRBV6-2/TRBV6-3; j_gene: TRBJ2-1; CDR3aa: CASSYPGQGKNEQFF
v_gene: TRBV6-7; j_gene: TRBJ1-1; CDR3aa: CASSQGPPANTEAFF
v_gene: TRBV9; j_gene: TRBJ2-1; CDR3aa: CASSVGSGGYNEQFF
v_gene: TRBV2; j_gene: TRBJ1-5; CDR3aa: CASNRDSNQPQHF
v_gene: TRBV6-5; j_gene: TRBJ1-2; CDR3aa: CASSRGGEGYTF
v_gene: TRBV28; j_gene: TRBJ1-3; CDR3aa: CASSLIRGGGNTIYF
v_gene: TRBV21-1; j_gene: TRBJ2-1; CDR3aa: CASSFLAGGNEQFF
v_gene: TRBV5-8; j_gene: TRBJ2-4; CDR3aa: CASSTRDRVWKNIQYF
v_gene: TRBV29-1; j_gene: TRBJ1-2; CDR3aa: CRAGGQGYGYTF
v_gene: TRBV3-1/TRBV3-2; j_gene: TRBJ1-3; CDR3aa: CASSLQGGNTIYF
v_gene: TRBV14; j_gene: TRBJ2-5; CDR3aa: CASSQGWLAGRGRETQYF
v_gene: TRBV6-5; j_gene: TRBJ2-7; CDR3aa: CASRRQGAGYEQYF
v_gene: TRBV10-3; j_gene: TRBJ1-5; CDR3aa: CAISQRQDNQPQHF
v_gene: TRBV29-1; j_gene: TRBJ2-7; CDR3aa: CSVELLQGALYEQYF
v_gene: TRBV9; j_gene: TRBJ2-3; CDR3aa: CASSVGDREETDTQYF